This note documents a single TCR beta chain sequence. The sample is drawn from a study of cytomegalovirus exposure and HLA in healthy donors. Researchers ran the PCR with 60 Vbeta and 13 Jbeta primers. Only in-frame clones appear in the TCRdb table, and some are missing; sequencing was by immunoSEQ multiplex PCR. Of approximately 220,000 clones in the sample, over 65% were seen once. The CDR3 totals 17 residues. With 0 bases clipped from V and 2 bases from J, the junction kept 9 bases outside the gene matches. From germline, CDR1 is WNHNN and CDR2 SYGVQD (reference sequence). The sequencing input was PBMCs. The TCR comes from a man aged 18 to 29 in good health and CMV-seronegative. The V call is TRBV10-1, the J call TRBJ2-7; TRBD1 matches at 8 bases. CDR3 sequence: CASSESDRDRNPYEQYF. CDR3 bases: TGCGCCAGCAGTGAGTCGGACAGGGACCGAAACCCCTACGAGCAGTACTTC.